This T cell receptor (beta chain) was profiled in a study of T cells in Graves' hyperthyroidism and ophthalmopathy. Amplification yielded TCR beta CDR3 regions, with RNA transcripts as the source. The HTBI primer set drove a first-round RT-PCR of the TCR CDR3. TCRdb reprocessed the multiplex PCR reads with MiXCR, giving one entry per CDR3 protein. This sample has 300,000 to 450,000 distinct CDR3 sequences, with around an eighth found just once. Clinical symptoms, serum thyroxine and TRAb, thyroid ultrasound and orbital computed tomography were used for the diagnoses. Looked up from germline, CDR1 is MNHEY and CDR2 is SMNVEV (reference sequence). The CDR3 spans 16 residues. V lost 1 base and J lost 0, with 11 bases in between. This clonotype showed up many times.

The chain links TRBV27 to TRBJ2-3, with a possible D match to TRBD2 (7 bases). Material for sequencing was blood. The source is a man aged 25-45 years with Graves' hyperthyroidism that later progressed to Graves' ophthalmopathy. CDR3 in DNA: TGTGCCAGCAGTTTATTTGCGGGGGCAAGCACAGATACGCAGTATTTT. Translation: CASSLFAGASTDTQYF.